This T cell receptor (beta chain) was recorded in a study of tumor-infiltrating lymphocytes in primary liver carcinoma. J gave up 10 bases and V 7 bases, and 17 bases lay outside the gene matches. Germline lookup yields CDR1 SGHKS and CDR2 YYEKEE (reference sequence). The CDR3 sequence is 15 residues long. The template, about 510 ng total RNA, yielded TCR beta cDNA made with a constant-region primer. Generation of the TCR beta libraries relied on three nested multiplex PCR rounds using slightly modified ARM-PCR. TRBV1-TRBV30 forward primers paired with a C-beta reverse primer were used in the first two PCR rounds, which ran roughly 11 cycles each. TCRdb independently ran MiXCR on the multiplex PCR reads; one entry per CDR3 protein. The table includes some 30,000 distinct CDR3 sequences, about 82% detected once. Co-extracted RNA and DNA came from roughly 21-30 mg of unsorted bulk tissue.

The specimen was liver tumor tissue from sampling region 5. Noted subset: tumor region T5, tumor centre. The source of this sequence is a middle-aged man with primary liver carcinoma and hepatitis B virus infection. The J gene is TRBJ1-5, the V gene TRBV5-5; 7 positions agree with TRBD1. CDR3 amino acids: CASCLNGQVQHPQHF. In DNA form, the CDR3 reads TGTGCCAGCTGCCTAAATGGACAGGTTCAACATCCCCAGCATTTT.